The present T cell receptor beta chain was sequenced within a study of beta chain features in type 1 diabetes. Study-wide findings and caveats: Fewer insertions but more deletions were seen at VDJ junctions in type 1 diabetes patients. There was a moderate but significant shortening of TCRB CDR3s in all four CD4+ subsets of Type 1 diabetes patients. Within the patient group, naive, central memory and Treg TCRB repertoires appeared more similar to each other than within healthy donors.

Every donor had blood drawn once into heparin, around 0.12 L on average. Since all of the isolated RNA was reverse transcribed, expressed TCRB transcripts were what got sequenced. Assay used: immunoSEQ multiplex PCR; TCRdb lists only in-frame clones, some missing. The data contain 200,000 to 250,000 clones, 9.6% of them seen just once; the ten biggest clones take up about 0.037%. Points on this clone: What it recognizes is unknown.

The sequence derives from a woman between 18 and 29 years old in good health. The sample taken for sequencing was naive CD4+ T cells from blood.

In DNA form, the CDR3 reads TGTGCCAGCAGCTTAGACGAGACACGATCTGAGCAGTTCTTC. Protein sequence: CASSLDETRSEQFF. The chain uses TRBV11-3 and TRBJ2-1; D uncertain. Between the trimmed V and J ends, which lost 0 bases and 9 bases, there was a span of 12 bases. Germline V lookup: CDR1 SGHNT, CDR2 YENEEA. The length of the CDR3 is 14 residues.